The rows below give T cell receptor beta chains drawn from one sample of a study of glioma-infiltrating T cells. TCRdb passed the multiplex PCR reads through MiXCR, listing each CDR3 protein once. The sample lists 400,000 or so distinct CDR3 sequences; roughly two fifths were seen once. Material: glioma tissue, nonneoplastic brain tissue, or PBMCs (not recorded which). All receptors derive from a human donor with low-grade glioma or glioblastoma, undergoing nonglioma brain surgery, or in good health (not recorded which). Both conserved end residues are trimmed from each CDR3. A D gene is named only where the DNA matches it firmly. Where a row states a size, it is once, few, many or the class of an expanded clone; other rows omit it.

clone_size d_call v_call cdr3_aa
- - TRBV4-2 ASRQDITTGELF
many - TRBV27 ASSLGGVGAGSEQY
few TRBD2 TRBV4-1 ASSQAPSLLAGGPLGEQY
- - TRBV4-3 ASSRDGTTNTGELF
- - TRBV4-1 ASSQMGSEQY
- - TRBV3-1 ASSLKPGNSNQPQH
many - TRBV24-1 ATSDGQRLQH
many TRBD2 TRBV6-1 ASSPGLAGTYEQY
many TRBD2 TRBV20-1 SASASGSGTDTQY
- - TRBV28 ASSFRPPIQGLSNQPQH
- - TRBV2 ASSEGSVHQPQH
many TRBD1 TRBV28 ASSLSKTGLNIQY
- TRBD2 TRBV20-1 SASPSGLAGGPHTRY
many - TRBV27 ASRLDGNSNQPQH
many TRBD2 TRBV12-3/TRBV12-4 ASSLRAGGPLKTQY
- TRBD1 TRBV24-1 ATIGTGGTEAF
few - TRBV27 ASRPMGITPYEQY
many TRBD2 TRBV6-1 ASSEWSAGGTFNEQF
many - TRBV6-1 ASSFGGGGGYEQY
many - TRBV27 ASSIRDPTDTQY
few - TRBV5-1 ASSTGRGDQPQH
- - TRBV6-1 ASSASRGVKYGYT
- TRBD2 TRBV5-1 ASSLEPAGIDTKY
- TRBD2 TRBV4-1 ASSQGLAGLSYEQY
many - TRBV5-4 ASSLVRQETQY
few - TRBV6-2/TRBV6-3 ASRGEPSEDTQY
many - TRBV27 ASSPYKGGQRTYEQY
- - TRBV7-2 ASSPPSLEGPYTDTQY
few TRBD2 TRBV20-1 SATLTSGVGETQY
- - TRBV28 ASSLALAYEQY
few - TRBV12-3/TRBV12-4 ASSLTDGKADTQY
- - TRBV12-3/TRBV12-4 ASSLPPGNQPQH
- TRBD1 TRBV4-1 ASRSSGTGSLNTEAF
- - TRBV27 AGSLGVRTGELF
- - TRBV20-1 SATALQGMADEQY
many - TRBV20-1 SARVYGPHEQF